This T cell receptor (beta chain) was captured in a study of a mutant IDH1 vaccine in newly diagnosed glioma. Time point: week 47, end of study. What each vaccine dose contained was 300 ug of mutant IDH1 20-mer peptide, accompanied by topical imiquimod. Trimming left V 3 bases short and J 1 base short, with 22 bases between. Germline V lookup: CDR1 SGHDN, CDR2 FVKESK. The CDR3 extends over 18 amino acids. Concerning this clone: The antigen is not known.

Data came from immunoSEQ multiplex PCR; TCRdb stores just in-frame clones and leaves some out. The data hold 30,000 to 35,000 clones, with approximately 90% observed a single time. The clonotype was recovered from a woman in her twenties or thirties with glioma. V usage is TRBV14 and J usage is TRBJ2-7, with a tentative D call TRBD1 (5 bases). Specimen: PBMCs, collected from a glioma patient whose treatment included an IDH1 peptide vaccine. The CDR3 is CASSQLSYRTDNSYEQYF. The CDR3 nucleotides read TGTGCCAGCAGCCAGCTCTCTTACAGGACCGACAATTCCTACGAGCAGTACTTC. The variable domain in full, completed from reference TRBV14 and TRBJ2-7, reads EAGVTQFPSHSVIEKGQTVTLRCDPISGHDNLYWYRRVMGKEIKFLLHFVKESKQDESGMPNNRFLAERTGGTYSTLKVQPAELEDSGVYFCASSQLSYRTDNSYEQYFGPGTRLTVT.